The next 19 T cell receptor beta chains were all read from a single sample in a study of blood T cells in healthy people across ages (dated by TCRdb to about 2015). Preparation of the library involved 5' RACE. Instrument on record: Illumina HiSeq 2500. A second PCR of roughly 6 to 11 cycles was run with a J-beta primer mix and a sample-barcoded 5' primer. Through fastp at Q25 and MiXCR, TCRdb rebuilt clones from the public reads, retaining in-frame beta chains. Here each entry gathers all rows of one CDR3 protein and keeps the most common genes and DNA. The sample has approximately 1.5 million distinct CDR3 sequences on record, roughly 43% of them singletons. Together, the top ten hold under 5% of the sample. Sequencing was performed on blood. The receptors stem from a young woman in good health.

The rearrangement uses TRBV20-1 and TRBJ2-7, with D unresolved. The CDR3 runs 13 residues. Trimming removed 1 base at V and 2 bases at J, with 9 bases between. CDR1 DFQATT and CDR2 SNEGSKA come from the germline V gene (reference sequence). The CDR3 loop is CSARGTDTYEQYF. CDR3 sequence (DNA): TGCAGTGCTAGAGGAACAGATACCTACGAGCAGTACTTC.

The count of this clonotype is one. CDR3 bases: TGTGCCAGCAGCCGCCTCACAGGTAGTGTTGAAGCTTTCTTT. Amino acid sequence: CASSRLTGSVEAFF. The rearrangement links TRBV14 to TRBJ1-1; tentative D call: TRBD1 (5 bases). Trimming left V 4 bases short and J 7 bases short, with 16 bases between. CDR3 length: 14 residues. Germline-derived CDR1 and CDR2 are SGHDN and FVKESK.

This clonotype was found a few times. The CDR3 coding sequence is TGTGCCAGCAGCTCCTCTGGACAGGGCACTAATGGCTACACCTTC. It specifies CASSSSGQGTNGYTF. J is TRBJ1-2 and V is TRBV7-2; the match to TRBD1 covers 8 bases. V dropped 4 bases and J dropped 6; count of bases not matched to a gene: 10. There are 15 residues in the CDR3. The germline CDR1 and CDR2 sequences are SGHTA and FQGNSA.

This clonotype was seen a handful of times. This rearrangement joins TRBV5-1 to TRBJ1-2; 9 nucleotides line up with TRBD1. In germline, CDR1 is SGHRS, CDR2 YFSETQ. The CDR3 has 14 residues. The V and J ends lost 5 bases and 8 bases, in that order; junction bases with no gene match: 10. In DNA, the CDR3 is TGCGCCAGCAGTAAAGGACAGGGGCAAGGCGGCTACACCTTC. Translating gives CASSKGQGQGGYTF.

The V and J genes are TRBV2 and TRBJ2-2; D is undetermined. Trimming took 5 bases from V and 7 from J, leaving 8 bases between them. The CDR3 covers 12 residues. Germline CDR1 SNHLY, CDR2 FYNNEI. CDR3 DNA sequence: TGTGCCAGCAGTACTGAGTTCGGGGAGCTGTTTTTT. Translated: CASSTEFGELFF.

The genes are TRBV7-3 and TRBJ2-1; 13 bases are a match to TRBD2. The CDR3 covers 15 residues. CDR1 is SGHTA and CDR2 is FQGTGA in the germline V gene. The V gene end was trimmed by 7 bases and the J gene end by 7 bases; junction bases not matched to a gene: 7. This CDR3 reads CASKRTSGSGNEQFF. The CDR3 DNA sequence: TGTGCCAGCAAGAGGACTAGCGGGAGTGGGAATGAGCAGTTCTTC.

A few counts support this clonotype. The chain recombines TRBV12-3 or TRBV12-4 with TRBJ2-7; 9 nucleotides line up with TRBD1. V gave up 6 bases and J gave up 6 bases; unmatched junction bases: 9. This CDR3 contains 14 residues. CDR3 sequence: CASSSTRDRVEQYF. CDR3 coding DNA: TGTGCCAGCAGCTCCACCCGGGACAGGGTCGAGCAGTACTTC.

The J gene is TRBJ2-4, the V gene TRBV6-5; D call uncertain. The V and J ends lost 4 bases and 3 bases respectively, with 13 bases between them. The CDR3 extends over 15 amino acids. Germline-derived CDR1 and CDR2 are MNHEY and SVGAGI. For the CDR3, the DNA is TGTGCCAGCAGTTTCTTCCTCGGCGGCAAAAACATTCAGTACTTC. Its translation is CASSFFLGGKNIQYF.

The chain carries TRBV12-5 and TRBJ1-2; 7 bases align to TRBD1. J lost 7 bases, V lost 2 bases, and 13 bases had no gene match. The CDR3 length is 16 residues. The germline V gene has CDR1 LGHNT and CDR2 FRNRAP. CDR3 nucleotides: TGTGCTAGTGGTTTGTTGACAGGGACTTTTGCGTTTGGCTACACCTTC. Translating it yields CASGLLTGTFAFGYTF.

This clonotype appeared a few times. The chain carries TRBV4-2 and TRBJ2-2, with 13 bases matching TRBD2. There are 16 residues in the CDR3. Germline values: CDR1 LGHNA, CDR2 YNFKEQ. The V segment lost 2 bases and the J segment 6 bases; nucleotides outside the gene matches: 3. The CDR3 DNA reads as TGTGCCAGCAGCCAAAAACTAGCGGGGGGGCCCGGGGAGCTGTTTTTT. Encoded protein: CASSQKLAGGPGELFF.

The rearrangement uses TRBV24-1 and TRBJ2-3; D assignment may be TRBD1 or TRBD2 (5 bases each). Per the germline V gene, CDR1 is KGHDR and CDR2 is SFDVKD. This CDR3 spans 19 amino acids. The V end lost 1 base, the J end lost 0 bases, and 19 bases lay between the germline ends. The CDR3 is CATSDFGTATKPSTDTQYF. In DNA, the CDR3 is TGTGCCACCAGTGATTTTGGGACCGCCACTAAGCCTAGCACAGATACGCAGTATTTT.

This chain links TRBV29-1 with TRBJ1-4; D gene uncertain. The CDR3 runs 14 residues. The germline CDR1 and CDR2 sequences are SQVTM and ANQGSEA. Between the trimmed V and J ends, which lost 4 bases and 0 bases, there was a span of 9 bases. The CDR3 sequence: CSVGAGATNEKLFF. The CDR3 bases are TGCAGCGTTGGGGCAGGTGCAACTAATGAAAAACTGTTTTTT. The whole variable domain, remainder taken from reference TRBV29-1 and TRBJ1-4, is SAVISQKPSRDICQRGTSLTIQCQVDSQVTMMFWYRQQPGQSLTLIATANQGSEATYESGFVIDKFPISRPNLTFSTLTVSNMSPEDSSIYLCSVGAGATNEKLFFGSGTQLSVL.

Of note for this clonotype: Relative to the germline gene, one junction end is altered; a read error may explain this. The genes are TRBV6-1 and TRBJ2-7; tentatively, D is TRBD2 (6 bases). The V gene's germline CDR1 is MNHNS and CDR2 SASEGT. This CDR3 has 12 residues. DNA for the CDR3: TGCGCCAGCAGTGGAGGGTCCCGCGAGCAGTACTTC. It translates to CASSGGSREQYF.

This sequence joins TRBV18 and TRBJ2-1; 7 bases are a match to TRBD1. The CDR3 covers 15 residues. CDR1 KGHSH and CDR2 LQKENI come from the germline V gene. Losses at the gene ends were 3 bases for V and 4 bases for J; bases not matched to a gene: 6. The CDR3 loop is CASSPMTGTYNEQFF. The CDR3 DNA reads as TGTGCCAGCTCACCGATGACAGGGACATACAATGAGCAGTTCTTC.

CDR3 nucleotides: TGTGCCAGCAGCAAGATCAGGGCGGACAGTGGCTACACCTTC. It specifies CASSKIRADSGYTF. The J gene is TRBJ1-2, the V gene TRBV11-2; TRBD1 might be the D (6 bases). V was pared by 5 bases and J by 7 bases, with 17 bases between. The CDR3 is made up of 14 amino acids. Per the germline V gene, CDR1 is SGHAT and CDR2 is FQNNGV.

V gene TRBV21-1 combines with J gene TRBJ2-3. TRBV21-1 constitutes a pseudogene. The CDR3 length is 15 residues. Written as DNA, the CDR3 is TGTGCCAGCAGCAAAGATGGCAACTGCACAGATACGCAGTATTTT. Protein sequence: CASSKDGNCTDTQYF.

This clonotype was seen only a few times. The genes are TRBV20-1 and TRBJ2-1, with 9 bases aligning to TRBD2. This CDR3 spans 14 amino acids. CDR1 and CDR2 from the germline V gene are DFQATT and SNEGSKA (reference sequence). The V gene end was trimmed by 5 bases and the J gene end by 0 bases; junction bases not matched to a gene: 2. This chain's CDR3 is CSASSGASYNEQFF. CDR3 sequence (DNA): TGCAGTGCTTCTAGCGGGGCCTCCTACAATGAGCAGTTCTTC.

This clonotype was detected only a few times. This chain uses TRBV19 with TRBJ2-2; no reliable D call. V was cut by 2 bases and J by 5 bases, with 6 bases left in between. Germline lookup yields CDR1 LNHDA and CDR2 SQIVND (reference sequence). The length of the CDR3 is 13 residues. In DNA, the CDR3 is TGTGCCAGTAGTATACTGGAGACCGGGGAGCTGTTTTTT. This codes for CASSILETGELFF. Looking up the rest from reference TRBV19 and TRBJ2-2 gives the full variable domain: DGGITQSPKYLFRKEGQNVTLSCEQNLNHDAMYWYRQDPGQGLRLIYYSQIVNDFQKGDIAEGYSVSREKKESFPLTVTSAQKNPTAFYLCASSILETGELFFGEGSRLTVL.

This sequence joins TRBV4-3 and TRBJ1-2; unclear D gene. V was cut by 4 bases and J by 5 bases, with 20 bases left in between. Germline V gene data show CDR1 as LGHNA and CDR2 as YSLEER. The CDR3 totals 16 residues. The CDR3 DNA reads TGCGCCAGCAGCCCCCAAGCGAGCCCTGGGCCTTATGGCTACACCTTC. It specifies CASSPQASPGPYGYTF.